This T cell receptor beta chain was profiled in a study of T cells after yellow fever vaccination. Study results and limitations: When the response was secondary, it was weaker but reached its peak faster, day 5 versus 15. Most clones from primary vaccination were detected again post-booster (96% CD4, more than 85% CD8).

Using its own MiXCR run on the 5' RACE reads, TCRdb lists one record per CDR3 protein. The table records fewer than 100,000 distinct CDR3 sequences, less than 6% of them present only once. This clonotype was counted at least ten times. Antigen: not known. Trimming cost V 7 bases and J 0 bases, with 18 bases left between them. Germline V gene data show CDR1 as MNHEY and CDR2 as SMNVEV (reference sequence). This CDR3 region has 17 residues. The clonotype originates from a young man who received the YFV17D yellow fever vaccine. The sequenced sample was CD8+ T cells sorted from PBMCs, obtained 10 days after the yellow fever booster vaccination. This chain joins TRBV27 and TRBJ2-2; D might be TRBD1 or TRBD2, each matching 5 bases. The CDR3 region is CASTKTGTETNTGELFF. The CDR3, as DNA: TGTGCCAGCACCAAAACCGGGACGGAGACGAACACCGGGGAGCTGTTTTTT.